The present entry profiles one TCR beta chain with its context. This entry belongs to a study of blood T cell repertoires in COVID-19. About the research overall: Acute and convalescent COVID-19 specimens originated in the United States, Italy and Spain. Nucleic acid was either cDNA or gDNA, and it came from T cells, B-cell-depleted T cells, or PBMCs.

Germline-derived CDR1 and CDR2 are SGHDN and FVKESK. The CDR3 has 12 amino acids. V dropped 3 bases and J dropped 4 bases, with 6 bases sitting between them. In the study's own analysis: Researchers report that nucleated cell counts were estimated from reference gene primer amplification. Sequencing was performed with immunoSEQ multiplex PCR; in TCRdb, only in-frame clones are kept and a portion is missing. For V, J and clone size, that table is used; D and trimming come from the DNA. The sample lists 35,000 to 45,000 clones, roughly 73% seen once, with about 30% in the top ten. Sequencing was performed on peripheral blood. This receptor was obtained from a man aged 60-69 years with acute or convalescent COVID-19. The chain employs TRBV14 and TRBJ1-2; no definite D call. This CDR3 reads CASSHSPYGYTF. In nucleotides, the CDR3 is TGTGCCAGCAGCCACAGTCCCTATGGCTACACCTTC.